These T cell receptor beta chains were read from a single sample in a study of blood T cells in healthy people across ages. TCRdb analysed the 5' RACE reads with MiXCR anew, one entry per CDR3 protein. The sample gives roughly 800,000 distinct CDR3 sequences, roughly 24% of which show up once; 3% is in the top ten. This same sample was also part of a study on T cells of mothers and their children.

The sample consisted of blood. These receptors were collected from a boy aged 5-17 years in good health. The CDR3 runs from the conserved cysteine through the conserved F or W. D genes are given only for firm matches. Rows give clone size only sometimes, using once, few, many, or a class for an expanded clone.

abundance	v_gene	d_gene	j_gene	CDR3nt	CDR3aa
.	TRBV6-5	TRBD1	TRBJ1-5	TGTGCCAGCAGTCACAGACAGGGGGGATATGGCAATCAGCCCCAGCATTTT	CASSHRQGGYGNQPQHF
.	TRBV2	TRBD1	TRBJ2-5	TGTGCCAGCAGTGAAGCGCTTGGGGACAGGGTATATGCGTTCTTC	CASSEALGDRVYAFF
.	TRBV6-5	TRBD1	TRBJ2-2	TGTGCCAGCAGTTCCCGGGACAGGGGGAACCCCGGGGAGCTGTTTTTT	CASSSRDRGNPGELFF
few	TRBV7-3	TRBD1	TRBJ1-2	TGTGCCAGCAGCTTAAGGCCCGGGACAGACTATGGCTACACCTTC	CASSLRPGTDYGYTF
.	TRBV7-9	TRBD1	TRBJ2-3	TGTGCCAGCAGCTCACCGACAGGGGGTGGAGATACGCAGTATTTT	CASSSPTGGGDTQYF
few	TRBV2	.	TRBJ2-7	TGTGCCAGCAAGTACAACTCCTACGAGCAGTACTTC	CASKYNSYEQYF
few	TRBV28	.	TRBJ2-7	TGTGCCAGCACTCCCGGGCCACAGGGTGGCCGAGAGCAGTACTTC	CASTPGPQGGREQYF
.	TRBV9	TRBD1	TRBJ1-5	TGTGCCAGCAGCGTGGGGGACAGGGGAAAAAATCAGCCCCAGCATTTT	CASSVGDRGKNQPQHF
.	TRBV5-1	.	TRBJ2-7	TGCGCCAGCAGCCTACTCAATAACCGGGACACAGTGTACGAGCAGTACTTC	CASSLLNNRDTVYEQYF
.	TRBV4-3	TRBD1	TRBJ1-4	TGCGCCAGCAGCCCGCAATCGGACAGGGGAGGTGAAAAACTGTTTTTT	CASSPQSDRGGEKLFF
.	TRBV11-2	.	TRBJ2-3	TGTGCCAGCAGCGGCGCCTCGAACAGTGTTTGGATCACAGATACGCAGTATTTT	CASSGASNSVWITDTQYF
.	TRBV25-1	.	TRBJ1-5	TGTGCCAGCAGTGCTATTAATCAGCCCCAGCATTTT	CASSAINQPQHF
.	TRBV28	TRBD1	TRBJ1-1	TGTGCCAGCAGTGGGACAGGGGGCCGGTCTGAAGCTTTCTTT	CASSGTGGRSEAFF
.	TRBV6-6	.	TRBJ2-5	TGTGCCACCTCTACAGGGATCCAAGAGACCCAGTACTTC	CATSTGIQETQYF
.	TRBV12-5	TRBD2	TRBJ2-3	TGTGCTAGTGGTCCGGGGACTAGCGGGGGGAATACGCAGTATTTT	CASGPGTSGGNTQYF
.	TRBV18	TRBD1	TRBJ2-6	TGTGCCAGCTCGCCAGGGGGACCGGGGAACTCTGGGGCCAACGTCCTGACTTTC	CASSPGGPGNSGANVLTF
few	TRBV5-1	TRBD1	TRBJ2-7	TGCGCCAGCAGCCTCCTGACAGGGAACTACGAGCAGTACTTC	CASSLLTGNYEQYF
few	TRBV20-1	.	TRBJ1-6	TGCAGTGCTAGAGTGAGCGGATCCTATAATTCACCCCTCCACTTT	CSARVSGSYNSPLHF
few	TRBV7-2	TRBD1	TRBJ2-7	TGTGCCAGCAGCCCCTGGGACAGGGCGGGCGAGCAGTACTTC	CASSPWDRAGEQYF
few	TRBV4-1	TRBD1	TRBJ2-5	TGCGCCAGCAGCCAAGTTGGGACAGGGTCTGAGACCCAGTACTTC	CASSQVGTGSETQYF
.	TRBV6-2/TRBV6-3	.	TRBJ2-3	TGTGCCAGCAGTTGGGACCGCGCGGGCCCAGATACGCAGTATTTT	CASSWDRAGPDTQYF
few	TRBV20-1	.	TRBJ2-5	TGCAGGGCGGGCTACAAAGAGACCCAGTACTTC	CRAGYKETQYF
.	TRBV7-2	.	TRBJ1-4	TGTGCCAGCAGCGAACAGGGTCATAGCGAAAAACTGTTTTTT	CASSEQGHSEKLFF
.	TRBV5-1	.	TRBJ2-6	TGCGCCAGCAGCTTGGGGACAGTCTCTGGGGCCAACGTCCTGACTTTC	CASSLGTVSGANVLTF
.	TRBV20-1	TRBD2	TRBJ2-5	TGCAGTGCTAGAGACACTACCGGGGGGGAGACCCAGTACTTC	CSARDTTGGETQYF
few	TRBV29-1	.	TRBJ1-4	TGCAGCGCTAGGGGGTCAAGGGGGGAAAAACTGTTTTTT	CSARGSRGEKLFF
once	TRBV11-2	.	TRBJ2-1	TGTGCCAGCAGCTACCACGAGCGGGACAACTCCTACAATGAGCAGTTCTTC	CASSYHERDNSYNEQFF
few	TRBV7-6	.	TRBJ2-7	TGTGCCAGCAGCTTAGACCCCTTACGAGGGGCCGACGAGCAGTACTTC	CASSLDPLRGADEQYF
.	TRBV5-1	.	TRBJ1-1	TGCGCCAGCAGCTTTCAACAGGGAGGCCCTGAAGCTTTCTTT	CASSFQQGGPEAFF
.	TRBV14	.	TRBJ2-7	TGTGCCAGCAGCCAAGGGGGAACAGTCAAAAACGAGCAGTACTTC	CASSQGGTVKNEQYF
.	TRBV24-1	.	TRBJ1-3	TGTGCCACCAGTGATTGGGGGGAAAACACCATATATTTT	CATSDWGENTIYF
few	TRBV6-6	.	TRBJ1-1	TGTGCCAGCATTGGACAGATCGATTTTGGAGCTGAAGCTTTCTTT	CASIGQIDFGAEAFF
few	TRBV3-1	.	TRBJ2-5	TGTGCCAGCAGGCGTAACCCTGGGACCACAGGCCAAGAGACCCAGTACTTC	CASRRNPGTTGQETQYF
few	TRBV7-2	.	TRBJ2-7	TGTGCCAGCAGCTCTAATCGGGAGCCATACGAGCAGTACTTC	CASSSNREPYEQYF
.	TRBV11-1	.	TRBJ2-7	TGTGCCAGCAGCCCCTCCATTTACGAGCAGTACTTC	CASSPSIYEQYF
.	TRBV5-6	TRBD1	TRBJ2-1	TGTGCCAGCAGCTTGTTAGTCGGACAGGGGGGATCGAATGAGCAGTTCTTC	CASSLLVGQGGSNEQFF
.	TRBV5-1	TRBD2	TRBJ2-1	TGCGCCAGCGGCGCTAGCGGGGGGGCAGTCGGTGAGCAGTTCTTC	CASGASGGAVGEQFF
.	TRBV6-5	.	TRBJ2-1	TGTGCCAGCAGACCCGGACGTAACTTCTACAATGAGCAGTTCTTC	CASRPGRNFYNEQFF
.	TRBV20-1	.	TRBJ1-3	TGCAGTGCTAGAGATCCTCAGGGAGCTGGAAACACCATATATTTT	CSARDPQGAGNTIYF
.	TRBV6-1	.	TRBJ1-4	TGTGCCAGCGGGGGTCGTCGGGACAATGAAAAACTGTTTTTT	CASGGRRDNEKLFF
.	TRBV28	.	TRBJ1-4	TGTGCCAGCGGCCGGCGGGGGGAAAAACTGTTTTTT	CASGRRGEKLFF
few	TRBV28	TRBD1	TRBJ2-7	TGTGCCACCCAAAGCCGGGACAGAGAGCAGTACTTC	CATQSRDREQYF
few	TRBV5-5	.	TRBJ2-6	TGTGCCAGCAGCTTAAACACAGATACCTACTCTGGGGCCAACGTCCTGACTTTC	CASSLNTDTYSGANVLTF
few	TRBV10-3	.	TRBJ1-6	TGTGCCACGGGGGCCTTAGGGTCACCCCTCCACTTT	CATGALGSPLHF
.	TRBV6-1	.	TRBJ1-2	TGTGCCAGCAGTGCCACGCAGGGAAAATATGGCTACACCTTC	CASSATQGKYGYTF
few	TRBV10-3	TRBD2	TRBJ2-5	TGTGCCATCAGCCCGGGACTAGCGGGGGGAGAGACCCAGTACTTC	CAISPGLAGGETQYF
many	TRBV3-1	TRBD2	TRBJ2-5	TGTGCCAGCAGCCAAGAACTAGCGGAGACCCAGTACTTC	CASSQELAETQYF
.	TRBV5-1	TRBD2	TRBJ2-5	TGCGCCAGCAGCTGGGCTAGCGGGGGGCCGGAGACCCAGTACTTC	CASSWASGGPETQYF
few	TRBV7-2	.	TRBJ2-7	TGTGCCAGCAGCTTCGGCCGGGCGGGGAGCTCCTACGAGCAGTACTTC	CASSFGRAGSSYEQYF
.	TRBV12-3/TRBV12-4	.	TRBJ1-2	TGTGCCAGCAGGAAACAGGGAACCGGCTATGGCTACACCTTC	CASRKQGTGYGYTF
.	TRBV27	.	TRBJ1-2	TGTGCCAGCAAGCCTGAGCTAGCAGACTATGGCTACACCTTC	CASKPELADYGYTF
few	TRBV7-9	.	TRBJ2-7	TGTGCCAGCAGCCCTACCGTTGGGACACAACTTTACGAGCAGTACTTC	CASSPTVGTQLYEQYF
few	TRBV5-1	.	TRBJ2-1	TGTGCCAGCAGCCCCGCATTAAGCTCCTACAATGAGCAGTTCTTC	CASSPALSSYNEQFF
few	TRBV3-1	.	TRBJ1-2	TGTGCCAGCAGCCAACGGAGGGGTGGCTACACCTTC	CASSQRRGGYTF
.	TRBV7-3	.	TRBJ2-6	TGTGCCAGCAGCTTAACCACATCTGGGGCCAACGTCCTGACTTTC	CASSLTTSGANVLTF
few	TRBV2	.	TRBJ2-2	TGTGCCAGCAGGAGGACGGGGGCTCTACGGAACACCGGGGAGCTGTTTTTT	CASRRTGALRNTGELFF
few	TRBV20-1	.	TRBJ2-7	TGCAGTGCTAGAGATCCGCCAGGACCCACCTACGAGCAGTACTTC	CSARDPPGPTYEQYF
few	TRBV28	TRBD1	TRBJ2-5	TGTGCCAGCAGTTTAAATTGGGGACAGAAACAAGAGACCCAGTACTTC	CASSLNWGQKQETQYF
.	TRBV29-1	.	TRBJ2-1	TGCAGCACCAATACAGGGAGCTCCTACAATGAGCAGTTCTTC	CSTNTGSSYNEQFF
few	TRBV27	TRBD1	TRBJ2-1	TGTGCCAGCAGTTCTGACAGGGCTTGGGAGCAGTTCTTC	CASSSDRAWEQFF